This TCR beta chain comes out of a study of shared T cell receptors in the human thymus. Produced via immunoSEQ multiplex PCR; TCRdb's table is partial and in-frame only. The repertoire holds approximately 760,000 clones, with 70% to 90% as singletons. The same data also went into a second study, on human thymus T cells. That paper states: Thymic and blood repertoires showed apparently biased V and J gene usage.

The sequence came from a girl in the first two years of life with a congenital heart defect. Sequenced sample: thymocytes.

The CDR3 coding sequence is TGCGCCAGCAGCCGAGCCTTACAGGGCGACCCCTACGAGCAGTACTTC. Protein: CASSRALQGDPYEQYF. This chain links TRBV4-1 with TRBJ2-7; D perhaps matches TRBD1 (6 bases). CDR1 MGHRA and CDR2 YSYEKL come from the germline V gene. V lost 4 bases, J lost 2 bases, and 18 bases lay in between. The CDR3 sequence is 16 residues long.